The 23 T cell receptor beta chains reported below all come from one sample, sequenced in a study of T cells in Graves' hyperthyroidism and ophthalmopathy. Amplified TCR beta CDR3 regions derived from RNA transcripts. The HTBI primer set drove a first-round RT-PCR of the TCR CDR3. Via MiXCR, TCRdb re-called the multiplex PCR reads, giving one row per CDR3 protein. This repertoire shows more than 550,000 distinct CDR3 sequences, roughly 17% found once; its top ten account for 15% to 17%. Sequenced: blood. The receptor set was obtained from a man between 45 and 60 years old with Graves' hyperthyroidism.

This clonotype was detected a few times. The rearrangement uses TRBV15 and TRBJ2-2; the match to TRBD2 covers 8 bases. The CDR3 sequence is 17 residues long. Germline V lookup: CDR1 LNHNV, CDR2 YYDKDF (reference sequence). Germline trimming cut 0 bases from V and 7 bases from J; bases unmatched to any gene: 10. In nucleotides, the CDR3 is TGTGCCACCAGCAGAGATAGAGCGGGAGTTGAGGTCGGGGAGCTGTTTTTT. It is translated as CATSRDRAGVEVGELFF.

The J gene is TRBJ2-1, the V gene TRBV19, with 9 bases that match TRBD1. J lost 6 bases, V lost 5 bases, and 8 bases had no gene match. The CDR3 has 15 residues. Germline V gives CDR1 LNHDA, CDR2 SQIVND (reference sequence). CDR3 region: CASSRTGQGGNEQFF. The CDR3 DNA is TGTGCCAGTAGTCGGACGGGACAGGGTGGCAATGAGCAGTTCTTC.

This clonotype was seen just once. Relative to the germline gene, one junction end is altered; a read error may explain this. The V and J genes are TRBV6-2 or TRBV6-3 and TRBJ2-3, with D maybe TRBD2 (6 bases). CDR3 length: 15 residues. CDR1 and CDR2 (germline): MNHEY, SVGEGT. The DNA for the CDR3 is TGTGCCAACAGTTATGGGGGACTCCTTGCAGATACGCAGTATTTT. Residues: CANSYGGLLADTQYF.

The V and J genes are TRBV28 and TRBJ2-7; D could derive from TRBD1 or TRBD2 (6 bases each). This CDR3 spans 17 amino acids. Germline values: CDR1 MDHEN, CDR2 SYDVKM. Between the trimmed V and J ends, which lost 1 base and 6 bases, there was a span of 22 bases. The CDR3 sequence: CASSLSSKAGQAGEQYF. CDR3 bases: TGTGCCAGCAGTTTATCCTCAAAGGCGGGACAAGCAGGCGAGCAGTACTTC.

Ten or more counts support this clonotype. The gene calls are TRBV6-1 and TRBJ2-5; a possible D gene is TRBD2 (6 bases). Germline V CDR1 and CDR2: MNHNS, SASEGT. The CDR3 sequence is 15 residues long. V was cut by 5 bases and J by 5 bases, with 18 bases left in between. CDR3 sequence (DNA): TGTGCCAGCAGTTACTCCGGGGGAAGGGAGGAGACCCAGTACTTC. Its protein product is CASSYSGGREETQYF.

Many counts were recorded for this clonotype. V usage is TRBV28 and J usage is TRBJ1-2, with D maybe TRBD1 (5 bases). Trimming stripped 3 bases from V and 3 bases from J, with 8 bases between. CDR1 is MDHEN, CDR2 SYDVKM, per germline. The CDR3 length is 13 residues. The CDR3 DNA follows: TGTGCCAGCAGTTTGGGACTGTACTATGGCTACACCTTC. It yields the protein CASSLGLYYGYTF.

This clonotype was recorded once. The V gene is TRBV19, the J gene TRBJ2-1, with 9 positions matching TRBD2. CDR3 length equals 13 residues. The germline V gene encodes CDR1 LNHDA and CDR2 SQIVND (reference sequence). V dropped 5 bases and J dropped 15; count of bases not matched to a gene: 11. The CDR3 coding sequence is TGTGCCAGTAGTCCGCAGGAGGCGGGGGGGCTGTTCTTC. It translates to CASSPQEAGGLFF.

The table lists this clonotype with many counts. The chain combines TRBV11-2 with TRBJ2-7; D is possibly TRBD1 (6 bases). V lost 5 bases to trimming and J lost 3 bases, with 14 bases between them. CDR1 and CDR2 from the germline V gene are SGHAT and FQNNGV. This CDR3 spans 14 amino acids. CDR3 in amino acids: CASSGRQGSYEQYF. The CDR3 DNA reads as TGTGCCAGCAGCGGGCGCCAGGGGAGCTACGAGCAGTACTTC.

Points on this clonotype: Being one base from a much bigger clone, this may be a read error. The V call is TRBV5-1, the J call TRBJ1-4; TRBD1 might be the D (6 bases). V was shortened by 2 bases and J by 7 bases, with 15 bases between the two germline ends. Germline loops: CDR1 SGHRS, CDR2 YFSETQ. The length of the CDR3 is 15 residues. CDR3: CASSLQGGVSEKLFF. CDR3 DNA: TGCGCCAGCAGCTTACAGGGAGGAGTTAGTGAAAAACTGTTTTTT.

This clonotype was recorded at least ten times. This chain joins TRBV2 and TRBJ1-1, with D perhaps matching TRBD1 (6 bases). V lost 6 bases to trimming and J lost 5 bases, with 13 bases between them. CDR1 SNHLY and CDR2 FYNNEI come from the germline V gene. The CDR3 extends over 13 amino acids. The DNA for the CDR3 is TGTGCCAGCAGAAGAAGGGGGGATACTGAAGCTTTCTTT. Encoded protein: CASRRRGDTEAFF.

The chain has TRBV4-1 and TRBJ2-1, with D unresolved. Germline-derived CDR1 and CDR2 are MGHRA and YSYEKL. Trimming cost V 0 bases and J 0 bases, with 9 bases left between them. The CDR3 totals 16 residues. The CDR3 reads CASSQDAISSYNEQFF. The CDR3 bases are TGCGCCAGCAGCCAAGATGCGATAAGCTCCTACAATGAGCAGTTCTTC.

This clonotype was seen ten or more times. The chain combines TRBV5-6 with TRBJ2-7; D is undetermined. This CDR3 has 15 amino acids. V was pared by 2 bases and J by 6 bases, with 18 bases between. CDR1 and CDR2 (germline): SGHDT, YYEEEE. As DNA, the CDR3 is TGTGCCAGCAGCTTTGGGTCAACGGTAGGTTTCGAGCAGTACTTC. Protein product: CASSFGSTVGFEQYF.

This clonotype was detected ten times or more. CDR3 loop: CASSFRTMNTEAFF. The CDR3 DNA reads TGTGCCAGCAGCTTCCGAACAATGAACACTGAAGCTTTCTTT. This chain uses TRBV11-2 with TRBJ1-1; D gene uncertain. The CDR3 totals 14 residues. Deletions cut 3 bases from V and 0 bases from J, with 8 bases between. The germline V gene encodes CDR1 SGHAT and CDR2 FQNNGV.

This clonotype showed up many times. The junction and the germline gene differ at one end; a read error may be behind it. The V gene is TRBV7-2, the J gene TRBJ2-2; D is possibly TRBD2 (5 bases). CDR3 length: 14 residues. Germline assignment: CDR1 SGHTA and CDR2 FQGNSA. CDR3 sequence (DNA): TGTGCCAGCCCCAGATCGAAGTACACCGGGGAGCTATTTTTT. It yields the protein CASPRSKYTGELFF.

The genes are TRBV7-9 and TRBJ1-4; D call uncertain. In germline, CDR1 is SEHNR, CDR2 FQNEAQ (reference sequence). The V and J ends lost 4 bases and 4 bases respectively, with 16 bases between them. This CDR3 has 16 amino acids. The CDR3 region has the DNA TGTGCCAGCAGCTCGGAGCTTCATGATGGTAATGAAAAACTGTTTTTT. This gives the protein CASSSELHDGNEKLFF.

This clonotype was detected many times. V usage is TRBV10-3 and J usage is TRBJ1-1; 11 nucleotides align to TRBD1. Germline lookup yields CDR1 ENHRY and CDR2 SYGVKD. V gave up 6 bases and J gave up 2 bases; unmatched junction bases: 5. The CDR3 runs 15 residues. CDR3 bases: TGTGCCATCAGCTGGACAGGGGGCCCTAACACTGAAGCTTTCTTT. Translating it yields CAISWTGGPNTEAFF.

This clonotype has at least ten counts. The chain carries TRBV12-3 or TRBV12-4 and TRBJ1-5; the D gene is possibly TRBD1 (5 bases). With 2 bases removed from V and 4 bases from J, the gap between germline ends came to 12 bases. The CDR3 has 15 residues. In DNA, the CDR3 is TGTGCCAGCAGTTTATCGTGGGGGACTAATCAGCCCCAGCATTTT. Amino acid sequence: CASSLSWGTNQPQHF.

This clonotype was seen only a few times. The chain couples TRBV6-1 to TRBJ1-5; no firm D call. This CDR3 comprises 11 residues. Germline values: CDR1 MNHNS, CDR2 SASEGT. Trimming shortened V by 1 base and J by 5 bases, and 0 bases separated the two germline ends. CDR3 amino acids: CASSEDQPQHF. CDR3 coding DNA: TGTGCCAGCAGTGAAGATCAGCCCCAGCATTTT.

V gene TRBV5-1 combines with J gene TRBJ2-1; 8 bases fit TRBD1. Germline V gene data show CDR1 as SGHRS and CDR2 as YFSETQ. The CDR3 is made up of 16 amino acids. The ends lost 4 bases at V and 0 bases at J; junction bases unmatched: 6. The chain's CDR3 is CASSQRQGSSYNEQFF. The CDR3 DNA follows: TGCGCCAGCAGCCAGAGACAGGGGAGCTCCTACAATGAGCAGTTCTTC.

This clonotype was seen repeatedly, ten times or more. V usage is TRBV15 and J usage is TRBJ2-1, with TRBD2 identical over 10 bases. This CDR3 is built from 14 residues. The V segment lost 8 bases and the J segment 7 bases; nucleotides outside the gene matches: 8. CDR1 and CDR2 (germline): LNHNV, YYDKDF (reference sequence). CDR3 sequence reads: CATARLAGTNEQFF. The CDR3 DNA reads TGTGCCACCGCTAGACTAGCGGGTACAAATGAGCAGTTCTTC. Full variable domain (outside the CDR3, taken from reference TRBV15 and TRBJ2-1): DAMVIQNPRYQVTQFGKPVTLSCSQTLNHNVMYWYQQKSSQAPKLLFHYYDKDFNNEADTPDNFQSRRPNTSFCFLDIRSPGLGDTAMYLCATARLAGTNEQFFGPGTRLTVL.

V and J are TRBV6-2 or TRBV6-3 and TRBJ1-4, with D perhaps TRBD1 (6 bases). The V end lost 0 bases, the J end lost 4 bases, and 21 bases lay between the germline ends. CDR1 MNHEY and CDR2 SVGEGT come from the germline V gene. The CDR3 has 19 amino acids. The CDR3 loop is CASSYSSGATHELNEKLFF. The DNA of the CDR3 is TGTGCCAGCAGTTACTCATCAGGGGCAACCCACGAACTTAATGAAAAACTGTTTTTT.

J is TRBJ2-2 and V is TRBV4-1; 11 bases fit TRBD1. The CDR3 loop spans 17 amino acids. V was clipped by 0 bases and J by 5 bases; unmatched bases: 5. Germline V gives CDR1 MGHRA, CDR2 YSYEKL. The CDR3 coding sequence is TGCGCCAGCAGCCAAGATGGACAGGGGGCGCGAACCGGGGAGCTGTTTTTT. Translating gives CASSQDGQGARTGELFF.

This clonotype was recorded many times. The rearrangement joins TRBV2 to TRBJ1-5, with no clear D. The CDR3 runs 14 residues. V dropped 7 bases and J dropped 0 bases, with 10 bases sitting between them. CDR1 SNHLY and CDR2 FYNNEI come from the germline V gene. CDR3 sequence reads: CASTDGDSNQPQHF. Here the CDR3 DNA reads TGTGCCAGCACCGACGGTGATAGCAATCAGCCCCAGCATTTT.